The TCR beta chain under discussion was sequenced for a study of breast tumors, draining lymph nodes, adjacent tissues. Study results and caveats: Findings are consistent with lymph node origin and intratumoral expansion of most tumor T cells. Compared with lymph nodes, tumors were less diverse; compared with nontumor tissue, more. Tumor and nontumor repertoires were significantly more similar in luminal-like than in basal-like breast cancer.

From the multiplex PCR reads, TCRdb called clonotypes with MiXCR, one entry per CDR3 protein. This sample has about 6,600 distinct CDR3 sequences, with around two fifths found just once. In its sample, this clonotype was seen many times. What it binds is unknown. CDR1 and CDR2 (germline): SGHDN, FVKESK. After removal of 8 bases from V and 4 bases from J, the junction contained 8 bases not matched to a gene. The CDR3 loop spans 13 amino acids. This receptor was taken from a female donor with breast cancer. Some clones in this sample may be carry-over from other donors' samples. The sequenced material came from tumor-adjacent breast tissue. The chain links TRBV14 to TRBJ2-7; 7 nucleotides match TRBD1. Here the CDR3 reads CASLRTGSYEQYF. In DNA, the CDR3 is TGTGCCAGCCTACGGACAGGATCTTACGAGCAGTACTTC. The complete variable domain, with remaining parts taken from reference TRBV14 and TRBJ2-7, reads EAGVTQFPSHSVIEKGQTVTLRCDPISGHDNLYWYRRVMGKEIKFLLHFVKESKQDESGMPNNRFLAERTGGTYSTLKVQPAELEDSGVYFCASLRTGSYEQYFGPGTRLTVT.